The 15 T cell receptor beta chains below come from one sample, sequenced in a study of regulatory T cells in long-lasting Graves disease. The time point: newly diagnosed GD, antithyroid drugs for less than 3 months. Making the TCR library involved RNA that had been extracted from PBMCs. iRepertoire HTBI primers and Arm-PCR of CDR3 regions built TCR beta libraries. TCRdb re-called the multiplex PCR reads through MiXCR, storing one row per CDR3 protein. This sample has approximately 460,000 distinct CDR3 sequences, with about 17% found just once. The sample was also reused in another study, on T cells in Graves' hyperthyroidism and ophthalmopathy.

The material was peripheral blood mononuclear cells (PBMCs), obtained at new diagnosis, from a patient treated with antithyroid drugs. The receptors stem from a woman in her twenties or thirties with Graves disease.

This clonotype has ten or more counts. This sequence joins TRBV27 and TRBJ2-7; 8 bases fit TRBD2. The germline V gene encodes CDR1 MNHEY and CDR2 SMNVEV (reference sequence). V gave up 4 bases and J gave up 3 bases; unmatched junction bases: 5. CDR3 length: 14 residues. The CDR3 DNA follows: TGTGCCAGCAGTTCGGGAGGGGGGAACTACGAGCAGTACTTC. Translating it yields CASSSGGGNYEQYF.

CDR3: CASSLGTDPYEQYF. In DNA, the CDR3 is TGTGCCAGCAGCCTCGGGACGGACCCCTACGAGCAGTACTTC. The chain links TRBV7-8 to TRBJ2-7; TRBD1 or TRBD2 may be the D gene (5 bases each). Trimming shortened V by 5 bases and J by 2 bases, and 13 bases separated the two germline ends. This CDR3 has 14 amino acids. CDR1 and CDR2 from the germline V gene are SGHVS and FQNEAQ. The variable domain in full, completed from reference TRBV7-8 and TRBJ2-7, reads GAGVSQSPRYKVAKRGQDVALRCDPISGHVSLFWYQQALGQGPEFLTYFQNEAQLDKSGLPSDRFFAERPEGSVSTLKIQRTQQEDSAVYLCASSLGTDPYEQYFGPGTRLTVT.

There are a few counts of this clonotype. This rearrangement joins TRBV19 to TRBJ1-5; tentative D call: TRBD1 (5 bases). V gave up 5 bases and J gave up 4 bases, with 12 bases separating them. Germline V gene data show CDR1 as LNHDA and CDR2 as SQIVND (reference sequence). The CDR3 contains 14 residues. The CDR3 loop is CASSAGSGNQPQHF. In nucleotides, the CDR3 is TGTGCCAGTAGTGCTGGGTCAGGGAATCAGCCCCAGCATTTT.

This clonotype appeared many times. The chain has TRBV28 and TRBJ2-1, with TRBD1 as a possible D gene (6 bases). The germline V gene encodes CDR1 MDHEN and CDR2 SYDVKM. This CDR3 contains 17 residues. Trimming took off 8 bases at V and 7 bases at J, with 27 bases between the two ends. CDR3 in DNA: TGTGCCAGCTTCCAGGGGTTCAGGAGAAAAAGAGAGAATGAGCAGTTCTTC. Protein product: CASFQGFRRKRENEQFF.

Many counts were recorded for this clonotype. The V gene is TRBV3-1, the J gene TRBJ1-2; possibly TRBD1 for D (6 bases). The V and J ends lost 0 bases and 4 bases respectively, with 12 bases between them. CDR3 size: 15 residues. The V gene's germline CDR1 is LGHDT and CDR2 YNNKEL (reference sequence). The CDR3 is CASSQDLGQRYGYTF. CDR3 nucleotides: TGTGCCAGCAGCCAAGATCTTGGACAGCGCTATGGCTACACCTTC. Variable domain in full (rest from reference TRBV3-1 and TRBJ1-2): DTAVSQTPKYLVTQMGNDKSIKCEQNLGHDTMYWYKQDSKKFLKIMFSYNNKELIINETVPNRFSPKSPDKAHLNLHINSLELGDSAVYFCASSQDLGQRYGYTFGSGTRLTVV.

V and J are TRBV2 and TRBJ1-3, with a weak D call TRBD1 (6 bases). The CDR3 runs to 16 residues. V was trimmed by 7 bases and J by 0 bases, leaving 16 bases between them. CDR1 is SNHLY and CDR2 is FYNNEI in the germline V gene. The chain's CDR3 is CASTKGGTSSGNTIYF. The CDR3 DNA follows: TGTGCCAGCACTAAGGGGGGCACCAGCTCTGGAAACACCATATATTTT.

This clonotype was picked up a small number of times. The chain couples TRBV4-1 to TRBJ2-1, with 13 bases matching TRBD2. Trimming removed 3 bases from V and 4 bases from J; junction bases left unmatched: 9. The CDR3 length is 18 residues. The germline CDR1 and CDR2 sequences are MGHRA and YSYEKL. CDR3 in DNA: TGCGCCAGCAGCCAGACATCTCCGGGACTAGCGGGGTACAATGAGCAGTTCTTC. Its protein product is CASSQTSPGLAGYNEQFF.

The chain couples TRBV20-1 to TRBJ1-1; D unresolved. The CDR3 runs to 15 residues. The germline CDR1 and CDR2 sequences are DFQATT and SNEGSKA (reference sequence). V lost 0 bases and J 3 bases, leaving 14 bases between the germline ends. In nucleotides, the CDR3 is TGCAGTGCTAGAGACCCCAGAGGTTCGGACACTGAAGCTTTCTTT. It encodes CSARDPRGSDTEAFF.

Ten or more counts support this clonotype. The chain carries TRBV2 and TRBJ2-1; 10 nucleotides align to TRBD2. The CDR3 runs to 14 residues. Germline V CDR1 and CDR2: SNHLY, FYNNEI. The J segment lost 7 bases and the V segment lost 9 bases, leaving 9 bases of the junction unmatched. CDR3 DNA: TGTGCCAGAGACCTAGCGGGGGCGGGTAATGAGCAGTTCTTC. Protein sequence: CARDLAGAGNEQFF.

At least ten counts were recorded for this clonotype. The chain is built from TRBV28 and TRBJ2-2, with D maybe TRBD1 (6 bases). Germline V gives CDR1 MDHEN, CDR2 SYDVKM. CDR3 length: 13 residues. Trimming left V 6 bases short and J 6 bases short, with 11 bases between. CDR3 residues: CASSLAGAGELFF. CDR3 sequence (DNA): TGTGCCAGCAGCTTAGCAGGGGCCGGGGAGCTGTTTTTT.

This clonotype appeared a few times. This CDR3 is CSVNWSDRPTPEQYF. The CDR3 nucleotides read TGCAGCGTTAATTGGTCAGACAGGCCGACGCCGGAGCAGTACTTC. The V and J genes are TRBV29-1 and TRBJ2-7, with a weak D call TRBD1 (6 bases). The germline V gene encodes CDR1 SQVTM and CDR2 ANQGSEA. Trimming stripped 5 bases from V and 7 bases from J, with 24 bases between. This CDR3 contains 15 residues.

This clonotype has ten or more counts. V gene TRBV7-9 combines with J gene TRBJ2-1; 9 bases map to TRBD2. The V and J ends lost 2 bases and 4 bases, in that order; junction bases with no gene match: 12. Germline V gene sequence: CDR1 SEHNR, CDR2 FQNEAQ (reference sequence). There are 18 residues in the CDR3. CDR3 loop: CASSLTAAREGFYNEQFF. The CDR3 DNA is TGTGCCAGCAGCTTAACCGCCGCGCGGGAGGGCTTTTACAATGAGCAGTTCTTC. The complete variable domain, with remaining parts taken from reference TRBV7-9 and TRBJ2-1, reads DTGVSQNPRHKITKRGQNVTFRCDPISEHNRLYWYRQTLGQGPEFLTYFQNEAQLEKSRLLSDRFSAERPKGSFSTLEIQRTEQGDSAMYLCASSLTAAREGFYNEQFFGPGTRLTVL.

This clonotype occurred many times. The chain couples TRBV28 to TRBJ1-3; the match to TRBD1 covers 11 bases. V gave up 6 bases and J gave up 0 bases; unmatched junction bases: 7. The V gene's germline CDR1 is MDHEN and CDR2 SYDVKM. The CDR3 runs 17 residues. The CDR3 spells CASRGSGTGGSGNTIYF. The CDR3 coding sequence is TGTGCCAGCAGGGGCTCGGGGACAGGGGGCTCTGGAAACACCATATATTTT.

Points on this clonotype: A much larger clonotype is one base distant, so this may be a read error. The V call is TRBV6-5, the J call TRBJ2-7; the match to TRBD2 covers 11 bases. Germline lookup yields CDR1 MNHEY and CDR2 SVGAGI. The junction had 12 bases not matched to a gene; V was cut back by 0 bases and J by 8 bases. The CDR3 loop spans 17 amino acids. The CDR3: CASSYSPSGRWGLKQYF. The DNA of the CDR3 is TGTGCCAGCAGTTACTCCCCTAGCGGGAGGTGGGGGCTCAAGCAGTACTTC.

This clonotype was recorded many times. This chain connects TRBV5-1 to TRBJ1-1, with D perhaps matching TRBD1 (5 bases). V lost 3 bases and J 1 base, leaving 13 bases between the germline ends. The CDR3 has 15 amino acids. The germline V gene has CDR1 SGHRS and CDR2 YFSETQ. CDR3 sequence (DNA): TGCGCCAGCAGCTGGGGGTGGGGGGGGAACACTGAAGCTTTCTTT. Translating gives CASSWGWGGNTEAFF.